Presented here are 16 T cell receptor beta chains from one specimen sequenced in a study of radiotherapy plus CTLA-4 blockade in lung cancer. Measured with immunoSEQ multiplex PCR; TCRdb has only the in-frame clones, and not every one. The sample lists some 37,000 clones; around 77% were seen once. This sample comprised peripheral blood, obtained from a patient treated with radiotherapy plus ipilimumab. The receptor source for this set is a human donor with non-small cell lung cancer who had stable disease on radiotherapy plus ipilimumab.

This clone came up a few times. The chain is built from TRBV2 and TRBJ1-2; TRBD1 agrees at 7 bases. The germline CDR1 and CDR2 sequences are SNHLY and FYNNEI. V lost 7 bases to trimming and J lost 4 bases; unmatched junction nucleotides: 6. This CDR3 contains 13 residues. The CDR3 sequence is CASNRGGGYGYTF. The CDR3 nucleotides read TGTGCCAGCAACAGGGGTGGGGGCTATGGCTACACCTTC.

This sequence joins TRBV11-1 and TRBJ2-3; possibly TRBD2 for D (6 bases). Germline CDR1 is SGHAT and CDR2 is FQDESV (reference sequence). Between the trimmed V and J ends, which lost 5 bases and 2 bases, there was a span of 14 bases. There are 15 residues in the CDR3. The CDR3 sequence: CASSTYGGITDTQYF. The DNA for the CDR3 is TGTGCCAGCAGCACCTACGGGGGAATCACAGATACGCAGTATTTT.

The J gene is TRBJ1-5, the V gene TRBV6-5; possible D gene TRBD1, 6 bases. From germline, CDR1 is MNHEY and CDR2 SVGAGI. This CDR3 has 12 amino acids. V lost 6 bases and J lost 5, with 8 bases in between. The CDR3 DNA sequence: TGTGCCAGCAGACAGGGAGATCAGCCCCAGCATTTT. Protein sequence: CASRQGDQPQHF.

CDR3 protein: CASSPGTGLDYGYTF. The CDR3 region has the DNA TGTGCCAGCTCACCGGGGACAGGGTTGGACTATGGCTACACCTTC. The gene calls are TRBV18 and TRBJ1-2, with 9 bases that match TRBD1. V shed 3 bases, J shed 3 bases, and the junction held 5 bases outside the gene matches. Germline V CDR1 and CDR2: KGHSH, LQKENI. This CDR3 region has 15 residues.

Remarks on this clone: Compared with germline, one end of the junction differs, possibly owing to a read error. Other DNA sequences in this sample translate to the same CDR3. V and J are TRBV11-3 and TRBJ2-7; 8 nucleotides agree with TRBD1. This CDR3 comprises 15 residues. The germline V gene has CDR1 SGHNT and CDR2 YENEEA. CDR3 DNA: TGTGCCAGCAGCTTCAGCCCTGACAGGGGCCACGAGCAATACTTC. This codes for CASSFSPDRGHEQYF.

This clone turned up a few times. This sequence joins TRBV7-2 and TRBJ1-1; weak D call: TRBD1 (5 bases). Trimming took 2 bases from V and 11 from J, leaving 24 bases between them. Germline assignment: CDR1 SGHTA and CDR2 FQGNSA. This CDR3 is 16 amino acids long. The CDR3 coding sequence is TGTGCCAGCAGCTTAACAACACAGGCTAGAATCAGCAGGGCTTTCTTT. Its translation: CASSLTTQARISRAFF.

This clone turned up a few times. The V and J genes are TRBV6-5 and TRBJ1-2; a weak D match, TRBD1 (5 bases). The CDR3 spans 14 residues. With 6 bases removed from V and 2 bases from J, the gap between germline ends came to 13 bases. Germline assignment: CDR1 MNHEY and CDR2 SVGAGI. The CDR3 reads CASSRATGNYGYTF. For the CDR3, the DNA is TGTGCCAGCAGCCGCGCAACAGGAAACTATGGCTACACCTTC.

In this sample, this clone turned up a few times. The CDR3 DNA reads TGTGCCTGGAGTGGACAGGGCACCAGGGACCAAGAGACCCAGTACTTC. Amino acids: CAWSGQGTRDQETQYF. The chain joins TRBV30 to TRBJ2-5; TRBD1 aligns across 7 bases. V shed 1 base and J 0 bases; nucleotides not matched to a gene: 8. The CDR3 covers 16 residues. Germline assignment: CDR1 GTSNPN and CDR2 SVGIG (reference sequence).

The chain uses TRBV29-1 and TRBJ1-2; D is perhaps TRBD1 (5 bases). The CDR3 has 13 residues. Looked up from germline, CDR1 is SQVTM and CDR2 is ANQGSEA. Deletions cut 7 bases from V and 4 bases from J, with 16 bases between. For the CDR3, the DNA is TGCAGCGCCCGAACGCGCGGGGGCTATGGCTACACCTTC. The encoded protein is CSARTRGGYGYTF.

The rearrangement uses TRBV18 and TRBJ2-2, with D hard to call. The CDR3 loop spans 16 amino acids. CDR1 KGHSH and CDR2 LQKENI come from the germline V gene. Trimming removed 3 bases at V and 6 bases at J, with 17 bases between. As DNA, the CDR3 is TGTGCCAGCTCACCGACGACTGATCCTGTAGCCGGGGAGCTGTTTTTT. Protein sequence: CASSPTTDPVAGELFF.

The V call is TRBV9, the J call TRBJ2-1, with D unresolved. Germline loops: CDR1 SGDLS, CDR2 YYNGEE. V lost 4 bases to trimming and J lost 7 bases, with 15 bases between them. This CDR3 has 14 residues. CDR3: CASSSPRSGNEQFF. As DNA, the CDR3 is TGTGCCAGCAGCTCACCGAGGAGTGGAAATGAGCAGTTCTTC.

V is TRBV18 and J is TRBJ2-5; TRBD2 matches 7 bases. Germline CDR1 reads KGHSH; CDR2 reads LQKENI. This CDR3 has 14 residues. Unmatched junction bases numbered 3, after V lost 0 bases and J lost 5 bases. CDR3 region: CASSPPTSRETQYF. For the CDR3, the DNA is TGTGCCAGCTCACCACCGACTAGCCGCGAGACCCAGTACTTC.

This clone was recorded only once. The V and J genes are TRBV7-2 and TRBJ2-7, with TRBD2 as a possible D gene (6 bases). CDR1 and CDR2 from the germline V gene are SGHTA and FQGNSA. The CDR3 totals 14 residues. Trimming removed 4 bases from V and 2 bases from J, with 12 bases in between. CDR3 nucleotides: TGTGCCAGCAGCTCGCGGGGACCGACCTACGAGCAGTACTTC. This sequence encodes CASSSRGPTYEQYF.

This rearrangement joins TRBV7-2 to TRBJ2-1; D perhaps matches TRBD1 (5 bases). The V gene's germline CDR1 is SGHTA and CDR2 FQGNSA. The CDR3 runs to 13 residues. The V end lost 6 bases, the J end lost 4 bases, and 10 bases lay between the germline ends. DNA of the CDR3: TGTGCCAGCAGACTACGACAGTACAATGAGCAGTTCTTC. Amino acid sequence: CASRLRQYNEQFF. Together with reference TRBV7-2 and TRBJ2-1, the CDR3 gives the full variable domain: GAGVSQSPSNKVTEKGKDVELRCDPISGHTALYWYRQSLGQGLEFLIYFQGNSAPDKSGLPSDRFSAERTGGSVSTLTIQRTQQEDSAVYLCASRLRQYNEQFFGPGTRLTVL.

V gene TRBV29-1 combines with J gene TRBJ2-7, with D perhaps TRBD1 (7 bases). The CDR3 has 12 amino acids. Trimming pared 7 bases from V and 2 bases from J, leaving 12 bases between. The germline V gene encodes CDR1 SQVTM and CDR2 ANQGSEA. This CDR3 is CSAGGGPYEQYF. CDR3 DNA sequence: TGCAGCGCTGGAGGGGGCCCCTACGAGCAGTACTTC.

The chain links TRBV5-4 to TRBJ2-2, with 12 bases matching TRBD1. In germline, CDR1 is SGHNT, CDR2 YYREEE (reference sequence). The CDR3 loop spans 17 amino acids. V lost 4 bases and J lost 6; bases outside the gene matches: 10. The CDR3 bases are TGTGCCAGCAGCCTCCCCCCGGGACAGGGGGCCCCCGGGGAGCTGTTTTTT. Translating it yields CASSLPPGQGAPGELFF.